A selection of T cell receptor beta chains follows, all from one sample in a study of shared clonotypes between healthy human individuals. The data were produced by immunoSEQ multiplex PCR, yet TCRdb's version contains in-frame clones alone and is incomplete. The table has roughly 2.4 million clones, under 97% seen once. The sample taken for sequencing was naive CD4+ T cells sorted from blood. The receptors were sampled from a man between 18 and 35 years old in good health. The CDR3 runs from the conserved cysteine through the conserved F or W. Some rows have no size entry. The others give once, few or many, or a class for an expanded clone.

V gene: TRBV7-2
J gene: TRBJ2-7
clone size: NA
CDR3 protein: CASSQGQLASYEQYF

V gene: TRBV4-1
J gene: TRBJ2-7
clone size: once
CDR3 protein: CASSQAGGSYEQYF

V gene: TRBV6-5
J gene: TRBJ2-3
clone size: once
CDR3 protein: CASSPGQGGTDTQYF

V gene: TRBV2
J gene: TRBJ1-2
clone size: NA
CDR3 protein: CASSIRRDRGQYGYTF

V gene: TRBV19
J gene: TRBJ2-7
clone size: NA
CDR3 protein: CASSKTSGSPPYEQYF

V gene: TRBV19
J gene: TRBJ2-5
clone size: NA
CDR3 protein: CASSGGTETQYF

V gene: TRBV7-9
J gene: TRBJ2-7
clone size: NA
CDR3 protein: CASSPGGYYEQYF

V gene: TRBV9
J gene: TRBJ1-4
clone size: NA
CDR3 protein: CASSVTATNEKLFF

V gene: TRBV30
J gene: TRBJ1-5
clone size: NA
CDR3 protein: CAWPLPTGIRGGNQPQHF

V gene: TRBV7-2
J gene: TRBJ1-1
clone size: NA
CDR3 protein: CASSTFGTSIEAFF

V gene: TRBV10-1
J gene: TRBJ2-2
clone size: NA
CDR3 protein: CASSDEGPNTGELFF

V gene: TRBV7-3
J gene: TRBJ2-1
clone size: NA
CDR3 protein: CASSFGWLTRGGEQFF

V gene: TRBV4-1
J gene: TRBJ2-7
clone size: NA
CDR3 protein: CASSRTNTGGTGGTYEQYF

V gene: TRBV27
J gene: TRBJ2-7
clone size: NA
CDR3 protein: CASGGAGGYEQYF

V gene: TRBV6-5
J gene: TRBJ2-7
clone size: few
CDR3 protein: CASTDRPGHYEQYF

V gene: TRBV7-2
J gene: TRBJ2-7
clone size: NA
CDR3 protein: CASSSPPTLKYEQYF

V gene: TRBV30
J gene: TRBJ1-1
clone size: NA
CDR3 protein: CAWTRFATTEAFF

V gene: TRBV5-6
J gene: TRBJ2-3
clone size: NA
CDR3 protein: CASSSYTDTQYF

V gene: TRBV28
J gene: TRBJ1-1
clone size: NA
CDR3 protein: CASSLGGTGAGEAFF

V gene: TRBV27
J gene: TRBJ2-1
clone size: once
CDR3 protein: CASSSTVLQGEQFF

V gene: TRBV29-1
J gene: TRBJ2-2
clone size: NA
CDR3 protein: CSVDLDSPNTGELFF

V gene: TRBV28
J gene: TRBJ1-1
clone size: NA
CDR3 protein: CASSLYVLLTGGTEAFF

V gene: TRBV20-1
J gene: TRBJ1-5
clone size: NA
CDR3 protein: CSASGGQPQHF

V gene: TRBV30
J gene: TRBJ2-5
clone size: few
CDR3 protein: CAWRRETQYF

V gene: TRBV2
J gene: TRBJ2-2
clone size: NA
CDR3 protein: CASIEQGSTGELFF

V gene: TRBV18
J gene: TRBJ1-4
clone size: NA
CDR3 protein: CASSTLDGEKLFF

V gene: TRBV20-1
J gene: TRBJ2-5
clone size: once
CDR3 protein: CSATSNGTQYF

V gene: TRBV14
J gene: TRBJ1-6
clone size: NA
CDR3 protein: CASSRDTYSPLHF

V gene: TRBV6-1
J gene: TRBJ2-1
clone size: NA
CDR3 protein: CASNLEEANEQFF

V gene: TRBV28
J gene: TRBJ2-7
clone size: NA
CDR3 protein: CASSPSGIWGLSYEQYF

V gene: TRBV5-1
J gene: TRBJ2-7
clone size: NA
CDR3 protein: CASREGYEQYF

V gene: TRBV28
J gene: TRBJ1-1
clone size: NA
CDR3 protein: CASSLFRNTEAFF

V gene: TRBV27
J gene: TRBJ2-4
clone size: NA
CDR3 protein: CASSSKPDRLAKNIQYF

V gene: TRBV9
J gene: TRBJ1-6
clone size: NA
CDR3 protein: CASSPQTDYNSPLHF

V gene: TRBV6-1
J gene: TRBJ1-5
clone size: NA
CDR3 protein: CASNRESLSNQPQHF

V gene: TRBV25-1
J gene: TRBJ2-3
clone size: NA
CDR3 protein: CASAVQGVSTDTQYF

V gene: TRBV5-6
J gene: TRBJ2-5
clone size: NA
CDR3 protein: CASSLGQTYQETQYF